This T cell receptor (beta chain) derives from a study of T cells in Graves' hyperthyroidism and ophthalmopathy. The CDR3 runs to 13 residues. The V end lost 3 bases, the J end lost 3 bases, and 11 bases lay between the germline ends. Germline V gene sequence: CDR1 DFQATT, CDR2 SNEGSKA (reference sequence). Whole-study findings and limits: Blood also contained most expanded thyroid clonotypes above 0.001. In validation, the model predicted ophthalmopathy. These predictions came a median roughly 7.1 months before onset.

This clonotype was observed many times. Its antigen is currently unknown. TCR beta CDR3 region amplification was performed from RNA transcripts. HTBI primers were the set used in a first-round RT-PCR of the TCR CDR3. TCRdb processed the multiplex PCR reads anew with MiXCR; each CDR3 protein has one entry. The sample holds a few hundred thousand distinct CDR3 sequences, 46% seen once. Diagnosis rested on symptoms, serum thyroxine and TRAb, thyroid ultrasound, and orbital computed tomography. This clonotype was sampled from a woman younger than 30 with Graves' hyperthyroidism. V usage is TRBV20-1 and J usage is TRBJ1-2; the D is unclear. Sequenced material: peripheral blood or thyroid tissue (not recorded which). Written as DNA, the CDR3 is TGCAGTGCTAGTTGGTCAAGTGACTATGGCTACACCTTC. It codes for CSASWSSDYGYTF.